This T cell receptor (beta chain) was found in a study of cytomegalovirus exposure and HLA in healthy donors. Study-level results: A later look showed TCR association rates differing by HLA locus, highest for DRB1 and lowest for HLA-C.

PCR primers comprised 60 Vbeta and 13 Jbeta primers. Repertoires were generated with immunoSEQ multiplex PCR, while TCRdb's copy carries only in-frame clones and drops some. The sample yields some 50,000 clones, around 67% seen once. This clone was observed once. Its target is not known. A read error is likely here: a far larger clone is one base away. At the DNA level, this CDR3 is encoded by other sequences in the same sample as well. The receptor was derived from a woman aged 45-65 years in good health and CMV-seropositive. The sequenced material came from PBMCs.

CDR3 sequence reads: CASSQEAEREAFF. In nucleotides, the CDR3 is TGCGCCAGCAGCCAAGAGGCGGAGCGGGAAGCTTTCTTT. The chain is built from TRBV4-3 and TRBJ1-1; D ambiguous. V gave up 0 bases and J gave up 8 bases, with 10 bases separating them. The CDR3 is made up of 13 amino acids. Germline CDR1 and CDR2: LGHNA and YSLEER.